The entry below gives a single T cell receptor (beta chain) sequence along with its context. Germline assignment: CDR1 MDHEN and CDR2 SYDVKM. Trimming removed 4 bases from V and 0 bases from J; junction bases left unmatched: 11. CDR3 length: 18 residues. This specimen belongs to a study of technical replicates of blood from several donors. Sequencing was performed with immunoSEQ multiplex PCR; in TCRdb, only in-frame clones are kept and a portion is missing. The sample lists about 80,000 clones, almost 98% occurring once. Material for sequencing was T cells isolated from PBMCs. This TCR was recovered from a human donor in good health. The chain links TRBV28 to TRBJ1-2; 10 positions agree with TRBD1. Here the CDR3 reads CASSSPRDRGQANYGYTF. In nucleotides, the CDR3 is TGTGCCAGCAGTTCGCCGCGGGACAGGGGCCAAGCTAACTATGGCTACACCTTC.